This T cell receptor (beta chain) was obtained from a study of STAT3 mutations in large granular lymphocyte leukemia. In the study overall: Roughly half the longitudinally sequenced T-LGLL patients had canonical STAT3 mutations. Over half of T-LGLL patients had one or more immunosuppressive regimens. Study-level findings and limits: Every T-cell large granular lymphocyte leukemia patient had at least one immunodominant TCR beta clonotype. Clonal expansion was inferred from other time points because no sample existed at each clone's first appearance.

As regards this clone: No antigen is known for it.

J was trimmed by 4 bases and V by 4 bases; bases with no gene match: 8. Germline loops: CDR1 MNHNY, CDR2 SVGAGI (reference sequence). This CDR3 region has 16 residues. The repertoire was sequenced with immunoSEQ multiplex PCR; TCRdb's copy has only in-frame clones and lacks some. The data show about 42,000 clones, roughly three quarters seen once. This clonotype was sampled from a human donor with T large granular lymphocyte leukemia. Some clones in this sample may be carry-over from other donors' samples. Sequenced material: PBMCs. J is TRBJ1-5 and V is TRBV6-6; 9 nucleotides align to TRBD1. The DNA for the CDR3 is TGTGCCAGCAGTTCGAACCCCGGGACAGGGAATCAGCCCCAGCATTTT. Its protein is CASSSNPGTGNQPQHF.